These 32 T cell receptor beta chains were all obtained from the same sample, sequenced in a study of spatial heterogeneity in lung cancer (dated by TCRdb to about 2019). The library was obtained by 5' RACE. Sequencer: NextSeq 500. TCRdb handled the public reads itself, with Q25 trimming in fastp and clone calling in MiXCR, and kept productive beta chains. Rows merge per CDR3 protein into single entries with the most common DNA and genes. The sample table contains around 45,000 distinct CDR3 sequences; only one count was recorded for roughly 20% of them. Less than 8.5% of the sample belongs to the ten largest clones. Reading the label with the study, this specimen's time point is: blood at routine non-recurrence follow-up after resection. The sample in question was PBMCs, obtained at follow-up. The receptor set was obtained from a female donor with early-stage non-small cell lung cancer.

This rearrangement joins TRBV9 to TRBJ1-3; possibly TRBD1 for D (5 bases). Between the trimmed V and J ends, which lost 4 bases and 4 bases, there was a span of 18 bases. CDR1 is SGDLS, CDR2 YYNGEE, per germline. The CDR3 consists of 16 residues. The CDR3 nucleotides read TGTGCCAGCAGCCCGGGGACGACACAAACCGGAAACACCATATATTTT. Translation gives CASSPGTTQTGNTIYF.

V usage is TRBV4-1 and J usage is TRBJ2-1, with D possibly being TRBD2 (5 bases). The germline gives CDR1 MGHRA, CDR2 YSYEKL. V was trimmed by 5 bases and J by 3 bases, leaving 14 bases between them. This CDR3 is built from 15 residues. CDR3 bases: TGCGCCAGCAGCGAAGCCCCCGGGGTCTACAATGAGCAGTTCTTC. This sequence encodes CASSEAPGVYNEQFF.

This clonotype has just a few counts. V is TRBV9 and J is TRBJ2-1; possible D gene TRBD2, 6 bases. Trimming cost V 4 bases and J 4 bases, with 12 bases left between them. Per the germline V gene, CDR1 is SGDLS and CDR2 is YYNGEE. The CDR3 contains 14 residues. The CDR3: CASSPRGLYNEQFF. The CDR3 nucleotides read TGTGCCAGCAGCCCCCGGGGACTTTACAATGAGCAGTTCTTC.

The table lists this clonotype with many counts. The chain has TRBV12-3 or TRBV12-4 and TRBJ2-6; D is ambiguous. The V end lost 3 bases, the J end lost 0 bases, and 3 bases lay between the germline ends. CDR3 length: 14 residues. CDR3 loop: CASSLVSGANVLTF. In DNA, the CDR3 is TGTGCCAGCAGTTTGGTCTCTGGGGCCAACGTCCTGACTTTC.

This clonotype showed up just a few times. V is TRBV10-3 and J is TRBJ1-5, with TRBD1 as a possible D gene (6 bases). V lost 10 bases and J 4 bases, leaving 20 bases between the germline ends. Germline V CDR1 and CDR2: ENHRY, SYGVKD. The CDR3 contains 15 residues. The CDR3 reads CATAYTGTLNQPQHF. In nucleotides, the CDR3 is TGTGCCACCGCGTACACAGGGACTTTAAATCAGCCCCAGCATTTT.

The gene calls are TRBV12-2 and TRBJ2-5; the table's D call TRBD2 went unverified against the DNA. TRBV12-2 is described as a pseudogene. CDR3 size: 21 residues. The CDR3 region is CASRPRSWGRAAGGPWGAQYF. CDR3 bases: TGTGCAAGTCGCCCCCGTTCCTGGGGCAGGGCAGCGGGAGGGCCCTGGGGGGCCCAGTACTTC.

This clonotype was observed a few times. The chain uses TRBV28 and TRBJ2-1; TRBD1 matches 9 bases. Per the germline V gene, CDR1 is MDHEN and CDR2 is SYDVKM. Trimming cost V 5 bases and J 5 bases; bases outside gene matches: 13. The CDR3 loop spans 17 amino acids. The CDR3 protein is CASSHDPDRGRDNEQFF. The CDR3 nucleotides are TGTGCCAGCAGTCACGACCCTGACAGGGGGAGAGACAATGAGCAGTTCTTC.

The rearrangement joins TRBV2 to TRBJ2-2; possibly TRBD2 for D (5 bases). V lost 8 bases and J lost 6, with 19 bases in between. Germline CDR1 is SNHLY and CDR2 is FYNNEI. The CDR3 has 15 amino acids. The CDR3 nucleotides read TGTGCCAGCTCCGGGGAGCCCGGCTTCGCCGGGGAGCTGTTTTTT. This encodes CASSGEPGFAGELFF.

V and J are TRBV4-1 and TRBJ2-2; D is unclear. With 2 bases removed from V and 9 bases from J, the gap between germline ends came to 13 bases. From germline, CDR1 is MGHRA and CDR2 YSYEKL. The CDR3 is made up of 14 amino acids. The CDR3 reads CASSQSGLSRELFF. For the CDR3, the DNA is TGCGCCAGCAGCCAATCTGGGCTTTCACGGGAGCTGTTTTTT.

This clonotype was counted between two and nine times. This chain uses TRBV29-1 with TRBJ1-1; 10 bases agree with TRBD1. This CDR3 comprises 13 residues. Germline lookup yields CDR1 SQVTM and CDR2 ANQGSEA. Trimming at V came to 7 bases and at J to 2 bases, leaving 4 bases not matched to a gene. CDR3 nucleotide sequence: TGCAGCGCACGGACAGGGGGTAACACTGAAGCTTTCTTT. Amino acid sequence: CSARTGGNTEAFF.

This clonotype was seen repeatedly, ten times or more. V usage is TRBV11-2 and J usage is TRBJ2-7; D unclear. Germline-derived CDR1 and CDR2 are SGHAT and FQNNGV. CDR3 length: 15 amino acids. V lost 1 base and J lost 4, with 14 bases in between. The CDR3 region is CASSLAPDFRYEQYF. The CDR3 DNA is TGTGCCAGCAGCTTAGCCCCCGACTTTAGGTACGAGCAGTACTTC.

This clonotype was picked up many times. The genes are TRBV12-3 or TRBV12-4 and TRBJ1-1; D uncertain. This CDR3 has 18 amino acids. The V gene lost 2 bases and the J gene lost 1 base, with 20 bases spanning the gap. The CDR3 loop reads CASSLWVRLSGENTEAFF. Written as DNA, the CDR3 is TGTGCCAGCAGTTTATGGGTGAGGTTGAGTGGAGAGAACACTGAAGCTTTCTTT.

This clonotype was recorded many times. The chain recombines TRBV19 with TRBJ1-5; D is possibly TRBD1 (5 bases). V was cut by 5 bases and J by 0 bases, with 14 bases left in between. This CDR3 is 16 amino acids long. Germline CDR1 and CDR2: LNHDA and SQIVND (reference sequence). CDR3 sequence (DNA): TGTGCCAGTAGTCCGGGGACGGTTTATAGCAATCAGCCCCAGCATTTT. Translation gives CASSPGTVYSNQPQHF.

The rearrangement links TRBV12-3 or TRBV12-4 to TRBJ1-1; the D gene is possibly TRBD1 (5 bases). The CDR3 loop spans 14 amino acids. V was pared by 0 bases and J by 6 bases, with 11 bases between. The CDR3 DNA follows: TGTGCCAGCAGTTTAGCGCGTTCGGGGGCTGAAGCTTTCTTT. It codes for CASSLARSGAEAFF.

This clonotype was picked up a small number of times. This chain joins TRBV11-3 and TRBJ2-4, with 7 bases identical to TRBD2. With V trimmed by 4 bases and J by 6 bases, 3 bases remained unmatched. In germline, CDR1 is SGHNT, CDR2 YENEEA. The length of the CDR3 is 13 residues. CDR3 protein: CASSSSGGNIQYF. The DNA of the CDR3 is TGTGCCAGCAGCTCCTCGGGAGGAAACATTCAGTACTTC.

V usage is TRBV10-1 and J usage is TRBJ2-1, with D uncertain. The V and J ends lost 2 bases and 5 bases respectively, with 10 bases between them. The germline V gene encodes CDR1 WNHNN and CDR2 SYGVQD (reference sequence). This CDR3 spans 14 amino acids. The DNA of the CDR3 is TGCGCCAGCAGTGAGCTGGGGATGGACAATGAGCAGTTCTTC. The encoded protein is CASSELGMDNEQFF.

This chain connects TRBV7-2 to TRBJ2-7, with a possible D match to TRBD2 (6 bases). Germline V gene sequence: CDR1 SGHTA, CDR2 FQGNSA. This CDR3 spans 13 amino acids. Trimming removed 1 base from V and 6 bases from J, with 10 bases in between. The CDR3 loop is CASSLGAGREQYF. The CDR3 nucleotides are TGTGCCAGCAGCTTAGGGGCGGGGCGCGAGCAGTACTTC.

This clonotype has more than one count but fewer than ten. The chain combines TRBV7-8 with TRBJ1-1; no definite D call. The CDR3 contains 14 residues. In germline, CDR1 is SGHVS, CDR2 FQNEAQ. Trimming pared 1 base from V and 1 base from J, leaving 7 bases between. The CDR3 here is CASSLVLGNTEAFF. CDR3 in DNA: TGTGCCAGCAGCTTAGTGTTGGGGAACACTGAAGCTTTCTTT. Full variable domain (outside the CDR3, taken from reference TRBV7-8 and TRBJ1-1): GAGVSQSPRYKVAKRGQDVALRCDPISGHVSLFWYQQALGQGPEFLTYFQNEAQLDKSGLPSDRFFAERPEGSVSTLKIQRTQQEDSAVYLCASSLVLGNTEAFFGQGTRLTVV.

There are many counts of this clonotype. The chain recombines TRBV7-8 with TRBJ2-3, with a tentative D call TRBD1 (6 bases). V lost 6 bases to trimming and J lost 0 bases, with 13 bases between them. Germline CDR1 reads SGHVS; CDR2 reads FQNEAQ. This CDR3 is 15 amino acids long. The CDR3: CASRPDRTSTDTQYF. CDR3 sequence (DNA): TGTGCCAGCAGACCCGACAGGACTAGCACAGATACGCAGTATTTT. Drawing the rest from reference TRBV7-8 and TRBJ2-3, the complete variable domain is GAGVSQSPRYKVAKRGQDVALRCDPISGHVSLFWYQQALGQGPEFLTYFQNEAQLDKSGLPSDRFFAERPEGSVSTLKIQRTQQEDSAVYLCASRPDRTSTDTQYFGPGTRLTVL.

The sample holds a few counts of this clonotype. J is TRBJ2-2 and V is TRBV4-1; D might be TRBD1 (6 bases). V was pared by 4 bases and J by 0 bases, with 12 bases between. Germline lookup yields CDR1 MGHRA and CDR2 YSYEKL. The CDR3 loop spans 16 amino acids. The CDR3, as DNA: TGCGCCAGCAGCCCCATCAGGGGAGCGAACACCGGGGAGCTGTTTTTT. As protein: CASSPIRGANTGELFF.

The table lists this clonotype with a few counts. This chain links TRBV20-1 with TRBJ2-3; the D gene is possibly TRBD2 (7 bases). CDR3 length: 18 residues. Germline lookup yields CDR1 DFQATT and CDR2 SNEGSKA (reference sequence). The germline V and J ends were trimmed by 0 bases and 0 bases, with 19 bases remaining between them. The CDR3 coding sequence is TGCAGTGCTAGAGATCAGGTTGCGGGGGCTATCAGCACAGATACGCAGTATTTT. Its protein is CSARDQVAGAISTDTQYF.

The chain is built from TRBV6-5 and TRBJ2-5; 7 bases are a match to TRBD1. The CDR3 runs to 15 residues. The V and J ends lost 6 bases and 3 bases, in that order; junction bases with no gene match: 10. Looked up from germline, CDR1 is MNHEY and CDR2 is SVGAGI. The CDR3, as DNA: TGTGCCAGCAGCCGAGTTGGGACAGCCAAAGAGACCCAGTACTTC. Amino acid sequence: CASSRVGTAKETQYF.

This clonotype was seen many times. In DNA, the CDR3 is TGCGCCAGCGGGACCCCGAGCACAGATACGCAGTATTTT. This sequence encodes CASGTPSTDTQYF. The rearrangement joins TRBV5-1 to TRBJ2-3; D could derive from TRBD1 or TRBD2 (5 bases each). Germline CDR1 and CDR2: SGHRS and YFSETQ. Trimming left V 7 bases short and J 0 bases short, with 9 bases between. The CDR3 length is 13 residues.

This clonotype was counted many times. The chain recombines TRBV29-1 with TRBJ2-5; the match to TRBD1 covers 10 bases. This CDR3 comprises 14 residues. V was pared by 3 bases and J by 5 bases, with 6 bases of the junction left unmatched. Germline V gene sequence: CDR1 SQVTM, CDR2 ANQGSEA. The chain's CDR3 is CSVELGQGKETQYF. The DNA of the CDR3 is TGCAGCGTTGAGTTGGGACAGGGGAAGGAGACCCAGTACTTC.

The table lists this clonotype with many counts. V is TRBV29-1 and J is TRBJ1-2; D gene unclear. Germline CDR1 SQVTM, CDR2 ANQGSEA. The CDR3 is made up of 13 amino acids. The V gene lost 4 bases and the J gene lost 3 bases, with 12 bases spanning the gap. DNA for the CDR3: TGCAGCGTTGCGGATACCCAGTACTATGGCTACACCTTC. Protein product: CSVADTQYYGYTF. The whole variable domain, filled in from reference TRBV29-1 and TRBJ1-2, reads SAVISQKPSRDICQRGTSLTIQCQVDSQVTMMFWYRQQPGQSLTLIATANQGSEATYESGFVIDKFPISRPNLTFSTLTVSNMSPEDSSIYLCSVADTQYYGYTFGSGTRLTVV.

V and J are TRBV6-2 or TRBV6-3 and TRBJ2-7, with D possibly TRBD2 on 5 matching bases. The CDR3 runs to 14 residues. V shed 2 bases and J shed 2 bases, with 10 bases lying between them. The germline CDR1 and CDR2 sequences are MNHEY and SVGEGT. The CDR3 region has the DNA TGTGCCAGCAGTTACCAAGCGGTAACCTACGAGCAGTACTTC. It translates to CASSYQAVTYEQYF.

The CDR3 sequence is CSARASGGSSYNEQFF. CDR3 DNA sequence: TGCAGTGCTAGAGCGAGCGGGGGGAGCTCCTACAATGAGCAGTTCTTC. The rearrangement links TRBV20-1 to TRBJ2-1; 9 positions agree with TRBD2. Germline loops: CDR1 DFQATT, CDR2 SNEGSKA (reference sequence). The V segment lost 1 base and the J segment 0 bases; nucleotides outside the gene matches: 4. The CDR3 extends over 16 amino acids.

This clonotype appeared many times. V gene TRBV9 combines with J gene TRBJ1-2, with unresolved D. Germline values: CDR1 SGDLS, CDR2 YYNGEE. This CDR3 is built from 14 residues. Trimming shortened V by 1 base and J by 5 bases, and 12 bases separated the two germline ends. The CDR3 DNA follows: TGTGCCAGCAGCGTACGCACGGGCGTTTATGGCTACACCTTC. Translating it yields CASSVRTGVYGYTF.

The CDR3 DNA sequence: TGCGCCAGCAGCTTGAGGCCCTCAGGGGCGAACACTGAAGCTTTCTTT. It yields the protein CASSLRPSGANTEAFF. The chain joins TRBV5-1 to TRBJ1-1, with D maybe TRBD1 (6 bases). The CDR3 runs 16 residues. Per germline, CDR1 SGHRS and CDR2 YFSETQ. Trimming cost V 1 base and J 1 base, with 14 bases left between them.

This clonotype was observed many times. This rearrangement joins TRBV11-2 to TRBJ2-3; 7 positions match TRBD2. CDR1 is SGHAT, CDR2 FQNNGV, per germline. This CDR3 is built from 14 residues. J was trimmed by 6 bases and V by 4 bases; bases with no gene match: 7. The CDR3 sequence: CASSSGGGVDTQYF. CDR3 DNA: TGTGCCAGCAGCTCGGGAGGAGGGGTTGATACGCAGTATTTT.

This clonotype has more than one count but fewer than ten. The CDR3 protein is CASSLAARPGQPQHF. DNA for the CDR3: TGTGCCAGCAGTTTAGCGGCCCGGCCGGGGCAGCCCCAGCATTTT. The gene calls are TRBV12-3 or TRBV12-4 and TRBJ1-5; D call uncertain. Trimming took off 0 bases at V and 7 bases at J, with 13 bases between the two ends. CDR3 length: 15 residues.

The table lists this clonotype with a few counts. The chain links TRBV4-2 to TRBJ1-6; tentatively, D is TRBD1 (6 bases). Trimming stripped 0 bases from V and 7 bases from J, with 13 bases between. Looked up from germline, CDR1 is LGHNA and CDR2 is YNFKEQ. CDR3 length: 16 amino acids. The CDR3 sequence is CASSQDRGTHNSPLHF. CDR3 nucleotides: TGTGCCAGCAGCCAAGATAGGGGGACGCACAATTCACCCCTCCACTTT.